Presented here are 10 T cell receptor beta chains from one specimen sequenced in a study of T cells in Graves' hyperthyroidism and ophthalmopathy. Amplified TCR beta CDR3 regions came from RNA transcripts. First-round RT-PCR targeting the TCR CDR3 was performed with the HTBI primer set. TCRdb fed the multiplex PCR reads into MiXCR, producing one record per CDR3 protein. The top ten clones hold less than 55% of a sample with 450,000 to 600,000 distinct CDR3 sequences, around 20% of them seen once. The sequenced sample was blood. The receptors here all came from a man aged 35-49 years with Graves' ophthalmopathy.

At least ten counts were recorded for this clonotype. The chain has TRBV7-9 and TRBJ2-2; D not resolved. Germline CDR1 reads SEHNR; CDR2 reads FQNEAQ (reference sequence). CDR3 size: 14 residues. Trimming removed 1 base from V and 6 bases from J, with 9 bases in between. Here the CDR3 reads CASSLGHQAGELFF. The CDR3 bases are TGTGCCAGCAGCTTAGGTCATCAGGCCGGGGAGCTGTTTTTT.

This clonotype was seen only a few times. The J gene is TRBJ2-7, the V gene TRBV27; either TRBD1 or TRBD2 may supply D (5 bases each). Germline V gene lookup returns CDR1 MNHEY and CDR2 SMNVEV (reference sequence). This CDR3 has 14 residues. V lost 5 bases to trimming and J lost 2 bases, with 13 bases between them. For the CDR3, the DNA is TGTGCCAGCAGTAGGGCAGGGAGAACCTACGAGCAGTACTTC. Translated, it gives CASSRAGRTYEQYF.

This clonotype appeared once. Possible read error: a much larger clone is one base away. This chain connects TRBV12-3 or TRBV12-4 to TRBJ2-1; no definite D call. TRBJ2-7 matches the DNA end more closely, so the J call is doubtful. The CDR3 covers 15 residues. CDR3 coding DNA: TGTGCCAGCAGTCTACTCCGACTCTCCTACAATGAGCAGTACTTC. Its translation: CASSLLRLSYNEQYF.

About this clonotype itself: This clone may be a read error of a much larger clone one base away. In this CDR3 the conserved last residue, phenylalanine or tryptophan, is missing, so a read error is likely. This chain uses TRBV20-1 with TRBJ1-1, with D unclear. Germline loops: CDR1 DFQATT, CDR2 SNEGSKA (reference sequence). Deletions cut 0 bases from V and 5 bases from J, with 16 bases between. The CDR3 sequence is 15 residues long. The CDR3 DNA follows: TGCAGTGCTAGAGATCGGCAGTTTGGAGGAACTGAAGCTTTCCTT. Translated, it gives CSARDRQFGGTEAFL.

A few counts support this clonotype. The V call is TRBV5-1, the J call TRBJ2-3; TRBD2 agrees at 16 bases. Germline assignment: CDR1 SGHRS and CDR2 YFSETQ. The V segment lost 4 bases and the J segment 0 bases; nucleotides outside the gene matches: 8. The CDR3 has 19 amino acids. DNA for the CDR3: TGCGCCAGCAGCACGGGACTAGCGGGGGGGTCCTCTAGCACAGATACGCAGTATTTT. Translated, it gives CASSTGLAGGSSSTDTQYF.

Notes on this clonotype: A read error is possible here, since a much larger clone lies one base away. The CDR3: CASIMNTEAFF. The DNA for the CDR3 is TGTGCCAGCATCATGAACACTGAAGCTTTCTTT. The chain uses TRBV6-1 and TRBJ1-1, with D hard to call. Trimming stripped 7 bases from V and 0 bases from J, with 3 bases between. CDR1 and CDR2 (germline): MNHNS, SASEGT. The length of the CDR3 is 11 residues.

With regard to this clonotype: One base away lies a much larger clone, so this may be a sequencing read error. The chain uses TRBV3-1 and TRBJ1-1, with no clear D. The V end lost 1 base, the J end lost 0 bases, and 12 bases lay between the germline ends. Per germline, CDR1 LGHDT and CDR2 YNNKEL (reference sequence). The CDR3 has 16 residues. As DNA, the CDR3 is TGTGCCAGCAGCCAAGCGCTCAGACGCATGAACACTGAAGCTTTCTTT. It is translated as CASSQALRRMNTEAFF.

This clonotype was counted between two and nine times. V gene TRBV20-1 combines with J gene TRBJ1-5; D is uncertain. The CDR3 is 12 amino acids. In germline, CDR1 is DFQATT, CDR2 SNEGSKA (reference sequence). Trimming took 5 bases from V and 11 from J, leaving 16 bases between them. The DNA of the CDR3 is TGCAGTGCTCCGTTTGGAGGTAGGTCCCAGCATTTT. Amino acid sequence: CSAPFGGRSQHF.

CDR3 nucleotide sequence: TGTGCCAGCAGCAGCGGCAGGGGGCGGCAAGAGACCCAGTACTTC. Its translation: CASSSGRGRQETQYF. The chain combines TRBV28 with TRBJ2-5; 8 bases match TRBD1. CDR1 and CDR2 from the germline V gene are MDHEN and SYDVKM. The length of the CDR3 is 15 residues. Unmatched junction bases numbered 8, after V lost 6 bases and J lost 2 bases.

The chain combines TRBV6-5 with TRBJ1-2, with 12 bases identical to TRBD1. Germline V gene lookup returns CDR1 MNHEY and CDR2 SVGAGI. This CDR3 is 16 amino acids long. V lost 0 bases, J lost 7 bases, and 6 bases stayed unmatched. In DNA form, the CDR3 reads TGTGCCAGCAGTTACTCGGTGGGACAGGGGGCAGGTGGCTACACCTTC. Translating gives CASSYSVGQGAGGYTF.